The source of this T cell receptor beta chain is a study of human T cells and chemical hapten exposure. Across the study: The patch tests put 0.01% DPC on the skin of the upper back and were read 6 days later. Study-wide findings and caveats: Against controls, expanded TCRs gave rise to significantly more large CDR3 similarity clusters. TCRs above 1 in 1000 frequency stayed constant with DPC sensitization.

This clonotype was observed many times. The antigen is not known. The time point denotes: pre-sensitization, week 0. Treatment noted: therapeutic diphenylcyclopropenone sensitization with weekly scalp DPC. CDR1 and CDR2 from the germline V gene are SQVTM and ANQGSEA. The CDR3 is 12 amino acids. The V gene lost 6 bases and the J gene lost 7 bases, with 12 bases spanning the gap. TCRdb redid the calling of the RACE reads with MiXCR, one entry per CDR3 protein. Of around 330,000 distinct CDR3 sequences detected, around 5.5% appear once; the ten largest clones hold around 8.6%. The chain joins TRBV29-1 to TRBJ1-4; a weak D match, TRBD1 (5 bases). The material was whole blood, obtained in connection with sensitization to the hapten diphenylcyclopropenone (DPC). This clonotype was sampled from a woman in her late teens or twenties with alopecia areata. Some clones in this sample may be carry-over from other donors' samples. The CDR3 spells CSVRGVGEKLFF. The CDR3 DNA reads TGCAGCGTACGGGGGGTGGGTGAAAAACTGTTTTTT.